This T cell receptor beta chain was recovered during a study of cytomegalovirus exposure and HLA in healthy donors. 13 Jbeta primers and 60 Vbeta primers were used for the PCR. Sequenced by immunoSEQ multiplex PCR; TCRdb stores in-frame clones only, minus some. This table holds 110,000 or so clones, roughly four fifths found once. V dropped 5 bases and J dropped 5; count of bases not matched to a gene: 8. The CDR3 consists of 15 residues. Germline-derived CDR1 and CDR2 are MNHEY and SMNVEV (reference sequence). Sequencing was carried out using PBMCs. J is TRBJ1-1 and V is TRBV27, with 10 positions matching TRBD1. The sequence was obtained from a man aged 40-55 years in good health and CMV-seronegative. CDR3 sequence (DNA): TGTGCCAGCAGTACACCGGGACAGGGGAGAACTGAAGCTTTCTTT. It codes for CASSTPGQGRTEAFF.